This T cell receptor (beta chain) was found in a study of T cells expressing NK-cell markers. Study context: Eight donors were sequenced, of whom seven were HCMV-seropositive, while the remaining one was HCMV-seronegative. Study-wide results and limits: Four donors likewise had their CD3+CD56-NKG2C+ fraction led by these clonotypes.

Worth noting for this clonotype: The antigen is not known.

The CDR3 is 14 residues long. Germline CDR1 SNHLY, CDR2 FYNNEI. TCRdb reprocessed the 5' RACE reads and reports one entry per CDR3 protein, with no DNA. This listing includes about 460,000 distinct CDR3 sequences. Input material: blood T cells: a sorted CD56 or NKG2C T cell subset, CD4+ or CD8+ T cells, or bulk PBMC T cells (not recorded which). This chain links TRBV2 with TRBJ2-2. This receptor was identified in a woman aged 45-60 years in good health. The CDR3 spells CASNQDRNTGELFF.